In this sample, the clone carrying this T cell receptor (beta chain) turned up a few times. Antigen unknown. Using immunoSEQ multiplex PCR, the repertoire was profiled, and TCRdb retains in-frame clones only, with some absent. The sample contains tens of thousands of clones, around 69% of which appear only once. The sample is drawn from a study of vaccination effects on CD4 cells after COVID-19. Antigen-specific CD4+ T cells were expanded (with viral peptide pools) by the ViraFEST assay ahead of sequencing. With 10 days of culture completed, CD4+ T cells were isolated. Between March and December 2020, the person had a SARS-CoV-2 infection that PCR confirmed. Deletions cut 5 bases from V and 5 bases from J, with 9 bases between. The germline gives CDR1 SGHNT, CDR2 YENEEA. The CDR3 length is 13 residues.

The chain has TRBV11-3 and TRBJ2-2; D possibly corresponds to TRBD2 (5 bases). Material: CD4+ T cells from PBMCs cultured with HCoV-NL63 spike peptides, obtained before COVID-19 vaccination. The TCR sequence derives from a human donor who had a prior SARS-CoV-2 infection. The CDR3 DNA reads as TGTGCCAGCAGCCGAGGCGGGACCGGGGAGCTGTTTTTT. It encodes CASSRGGTGELFF.